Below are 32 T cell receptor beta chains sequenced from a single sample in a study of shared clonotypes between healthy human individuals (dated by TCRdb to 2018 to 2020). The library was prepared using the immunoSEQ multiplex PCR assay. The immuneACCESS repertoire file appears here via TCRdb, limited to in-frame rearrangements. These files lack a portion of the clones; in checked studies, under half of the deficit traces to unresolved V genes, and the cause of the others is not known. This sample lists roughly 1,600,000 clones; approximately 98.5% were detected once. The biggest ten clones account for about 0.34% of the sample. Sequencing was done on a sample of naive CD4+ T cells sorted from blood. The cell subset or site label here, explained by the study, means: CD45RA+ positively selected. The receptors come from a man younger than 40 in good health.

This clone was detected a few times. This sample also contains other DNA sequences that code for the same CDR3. The CDR3 region is CASQGNYGYTF. Written as DNA, the CDR3 is TGTGCCAGCCAGGGGAACTATGGCTACACCTTC. The chain uses TRBV28 and TRBJ1-2; D may be TRBD1 (6 bases). CDR1 and CDR2 from the germline V gene are MDHEN and SYDVKM. CDR3 length: 11 residues. V shed 8 bases and J shed 2 bases, with 6 bases lying between them.

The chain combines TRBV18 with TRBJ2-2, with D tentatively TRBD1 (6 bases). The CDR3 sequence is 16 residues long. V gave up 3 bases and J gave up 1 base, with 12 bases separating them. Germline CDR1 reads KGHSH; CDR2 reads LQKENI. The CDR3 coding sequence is TGTGCCAGCTCACCGTTGAGGGGACAGAACACCGGGGAGCTGTTTTTT. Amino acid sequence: CASSPLRGQNTGELFF.

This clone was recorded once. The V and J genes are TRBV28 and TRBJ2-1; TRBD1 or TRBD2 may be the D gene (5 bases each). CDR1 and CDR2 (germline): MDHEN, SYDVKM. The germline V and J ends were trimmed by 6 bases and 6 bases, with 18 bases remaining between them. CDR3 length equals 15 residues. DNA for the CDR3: TGTGCCAGCAGGGTTATGGGGGTTCCTTCCAATGAGCAGTTCTTC. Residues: CASRVMGVPSNEQFF.

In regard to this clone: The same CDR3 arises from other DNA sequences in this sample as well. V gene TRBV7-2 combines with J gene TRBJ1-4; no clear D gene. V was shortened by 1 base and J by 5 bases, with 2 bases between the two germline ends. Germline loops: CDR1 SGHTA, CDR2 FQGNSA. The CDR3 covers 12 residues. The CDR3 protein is CASSLGNEKLFF. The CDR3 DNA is TGTGCCAGCAGCTTAGGCAATGAAAAACTGTTTTTT.

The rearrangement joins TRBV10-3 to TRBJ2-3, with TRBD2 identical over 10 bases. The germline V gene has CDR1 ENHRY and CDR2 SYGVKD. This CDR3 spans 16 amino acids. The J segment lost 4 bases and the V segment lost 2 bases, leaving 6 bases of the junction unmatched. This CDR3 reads CAISEAAAGGADTQYF. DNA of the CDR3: TGTGCCATCAGTGAGGCAGCAGCGGGAGGGGCAGATACGCAGTATTTT.

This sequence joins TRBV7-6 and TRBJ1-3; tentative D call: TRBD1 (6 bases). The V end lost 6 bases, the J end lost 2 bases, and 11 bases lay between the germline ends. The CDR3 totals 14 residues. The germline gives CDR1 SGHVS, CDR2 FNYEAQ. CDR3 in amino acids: CASSIQGPGNTIYF. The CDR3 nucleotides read TGTGCCAGCAGTATACAGGGCCCTGGAAACACCATATATTTT.

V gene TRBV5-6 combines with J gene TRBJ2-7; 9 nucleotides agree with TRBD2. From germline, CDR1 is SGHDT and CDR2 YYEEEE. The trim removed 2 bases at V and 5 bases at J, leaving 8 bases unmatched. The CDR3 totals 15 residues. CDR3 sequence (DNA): TGTGCCAGCAGCTTAATAGCGGGAGAAGAGAACGAGCAGTACTTC. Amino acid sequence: CASSLIAGEENEQYF.

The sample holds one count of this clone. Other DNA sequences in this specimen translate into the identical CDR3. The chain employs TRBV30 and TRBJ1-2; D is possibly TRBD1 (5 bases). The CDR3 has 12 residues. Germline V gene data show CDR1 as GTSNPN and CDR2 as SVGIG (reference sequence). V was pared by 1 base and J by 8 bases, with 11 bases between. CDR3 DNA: TGTGCCTGGAGTGGTCAGGGAGGGGGCTACACCTTC. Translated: CAWSGQGGGYTF.

The CDR3, as DNA: TGTGCCAGCAGTCATGGGACAGCGTACGAGCAGTACTTC. It encodes CASSHGTAYEQYF. The chain has TRBV28 and TRBJ2-7; 7 positions agree with TRBD1. Trimming removed 5 bases from V and 4 bases from J; junction bases left unmatched: 5. The germline gives CDR1 MDHEN, CDR2 SYDVKM. CDR3 length equals 13 residues.

DNA of the CDR3: TGTGCCAGCAGTGAGGCCAACTCCTACGAGCAGTACTTC. It is translated as CASSEANSYEQYF. The gene calls are TRBV6-1 and TRBJ2-7; D is uncertain. This CDR3 has 13 amino acids. The V end was cut by 3 bases, the J end by 0 bases, with 6 bases between. Looked up from germline, CDR1 is MNHNS and CDR2 is SASEGT.

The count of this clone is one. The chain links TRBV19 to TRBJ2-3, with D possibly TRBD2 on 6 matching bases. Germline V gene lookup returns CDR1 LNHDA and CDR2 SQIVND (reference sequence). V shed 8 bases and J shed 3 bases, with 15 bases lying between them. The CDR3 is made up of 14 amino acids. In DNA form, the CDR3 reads TGTGCCAGTCGTCTCGGGGGATATACAGATACGCAGTATTTT. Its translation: CASRLGGYTDTQYF.

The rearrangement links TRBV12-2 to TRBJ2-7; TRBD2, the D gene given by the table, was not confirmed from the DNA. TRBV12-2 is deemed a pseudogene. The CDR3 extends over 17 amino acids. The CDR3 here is CASRLAPGLAGVHEQYF. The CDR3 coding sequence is TGTGCAAGTCGCTTAGCGCCGGGACTAGCGGGAGTCCACGAGCAGTACTTC.

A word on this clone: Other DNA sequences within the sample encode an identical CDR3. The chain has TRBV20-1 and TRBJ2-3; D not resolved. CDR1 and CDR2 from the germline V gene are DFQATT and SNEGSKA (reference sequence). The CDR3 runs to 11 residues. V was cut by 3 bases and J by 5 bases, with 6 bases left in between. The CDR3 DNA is TGCAGTGCTAGGCTAGGAGATACGCAGTATTTT. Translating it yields CSARLGDTQYF.

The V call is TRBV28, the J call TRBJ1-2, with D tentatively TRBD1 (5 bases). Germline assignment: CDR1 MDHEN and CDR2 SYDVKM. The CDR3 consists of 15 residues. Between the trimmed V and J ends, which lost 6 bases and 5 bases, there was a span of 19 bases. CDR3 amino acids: CASSLGRGTHYGYTF. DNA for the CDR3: TGTGCCAGCAGCTTAGGGAGAGGGACCCATTATGGCTACACCTTC.

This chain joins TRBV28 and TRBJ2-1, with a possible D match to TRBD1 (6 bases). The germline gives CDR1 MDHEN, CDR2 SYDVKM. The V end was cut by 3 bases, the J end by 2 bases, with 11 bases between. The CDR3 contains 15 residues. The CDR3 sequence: CASSFRGRPYNEQFF. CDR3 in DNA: TGTGCCAGCAGTTTTAGGGGGAGACCCTACAATGAGCAGTTCTTC.

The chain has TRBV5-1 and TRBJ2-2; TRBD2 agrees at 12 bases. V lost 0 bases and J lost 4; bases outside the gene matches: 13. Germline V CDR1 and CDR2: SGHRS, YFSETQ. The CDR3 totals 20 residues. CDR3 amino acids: CASSLGALAGGPKGTGELFF. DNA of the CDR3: TGCGCCAGCAGCTTGGGTGCTCTAGCGGGAGGGCCTAAAGGCACCGGGGAGCTGTTTTTT.

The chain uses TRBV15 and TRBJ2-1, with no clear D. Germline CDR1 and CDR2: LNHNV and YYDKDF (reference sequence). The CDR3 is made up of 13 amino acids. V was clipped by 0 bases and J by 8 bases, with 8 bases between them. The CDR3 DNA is TGTGCCACCAGCAGAGACCGGCGGCATGAGCAGTTCTTC. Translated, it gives CATSRDRRHEQFF.

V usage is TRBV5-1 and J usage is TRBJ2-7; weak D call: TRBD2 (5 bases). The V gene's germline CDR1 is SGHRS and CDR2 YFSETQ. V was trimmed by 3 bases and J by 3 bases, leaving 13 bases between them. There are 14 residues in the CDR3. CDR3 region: CASSSSGGVYEQYF. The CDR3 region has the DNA TGCGCCAGCAGCTCCAGCGGAGGTGTCTACGAGCAGTACTTC. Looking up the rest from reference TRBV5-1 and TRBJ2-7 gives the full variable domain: KAGVTQTPRYLIKTRGQQVTLSCSPISGHRSVSWYQQTPGQGLQFLFEYFSETQRNKGNFPGRFSGRQFSNSRSEMNVSTLELGDSALYLCASSSSGGVYEQYFGPGTRLTVT.

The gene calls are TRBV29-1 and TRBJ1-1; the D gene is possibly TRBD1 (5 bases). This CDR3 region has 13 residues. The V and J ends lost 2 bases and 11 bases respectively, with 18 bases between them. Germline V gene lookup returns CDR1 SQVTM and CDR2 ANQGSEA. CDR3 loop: CSVETDSYESAFF. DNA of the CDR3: TGCAGCGTTGAAACTGACAGCTACGAGAGTGCTTTCTTT.

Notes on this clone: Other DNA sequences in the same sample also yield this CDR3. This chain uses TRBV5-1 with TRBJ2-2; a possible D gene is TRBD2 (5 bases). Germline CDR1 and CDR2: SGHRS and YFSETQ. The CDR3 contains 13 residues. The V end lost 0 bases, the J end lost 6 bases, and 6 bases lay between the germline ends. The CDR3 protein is CASSLDGAGELFF. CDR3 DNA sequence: TGCGCCAGCAGCTTGGACGGGGCCGGGGAGCTGTTTTTT.

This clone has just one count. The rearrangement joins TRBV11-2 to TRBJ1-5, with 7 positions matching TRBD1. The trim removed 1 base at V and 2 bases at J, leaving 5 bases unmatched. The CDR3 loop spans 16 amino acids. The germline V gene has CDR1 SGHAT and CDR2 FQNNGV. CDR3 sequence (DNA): TGTGCCAGCAGCTTAGCGGGAGGGGGCGGCAATCAGCCCCAGCATTTT. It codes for CASSLAGGGGNQPQHF.

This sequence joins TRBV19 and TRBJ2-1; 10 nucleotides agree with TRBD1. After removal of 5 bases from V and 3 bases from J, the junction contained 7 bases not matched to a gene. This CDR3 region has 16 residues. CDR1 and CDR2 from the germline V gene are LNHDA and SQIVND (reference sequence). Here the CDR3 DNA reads TGTGCCAGTAGTTTCAGACAGGGGGCCTTCTACAATGAGCAGTTCTTC. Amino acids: CASSFRQGAFYNEQFF.

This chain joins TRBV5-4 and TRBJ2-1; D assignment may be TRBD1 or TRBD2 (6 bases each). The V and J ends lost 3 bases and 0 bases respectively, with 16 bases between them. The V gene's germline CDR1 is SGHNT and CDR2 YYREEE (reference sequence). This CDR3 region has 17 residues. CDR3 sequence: CASSSTGGLSSYNEQFF. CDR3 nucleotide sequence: TGTGCCAGCAGCTCTACCGGGGGCCTAAGCTCCTACAATGAGCAGTTCTTC.

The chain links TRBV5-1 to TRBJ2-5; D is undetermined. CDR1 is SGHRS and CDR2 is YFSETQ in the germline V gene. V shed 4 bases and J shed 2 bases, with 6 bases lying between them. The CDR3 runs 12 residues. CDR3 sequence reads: CASSPFQETQYF. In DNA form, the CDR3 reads TGCGCCAGCAGCCCTTTTCAAGAGACCCAGTACTTC.

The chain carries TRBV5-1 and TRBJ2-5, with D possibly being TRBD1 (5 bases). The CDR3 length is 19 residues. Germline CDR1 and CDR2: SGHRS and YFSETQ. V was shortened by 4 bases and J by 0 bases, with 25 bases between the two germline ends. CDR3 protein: CASSLIWTLLVVYQETQYF. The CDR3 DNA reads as TGCGCCAGCAGCCTCATATGGACATTGCTAGTCGTTTACCAAGAGACCCAGTACTTC.

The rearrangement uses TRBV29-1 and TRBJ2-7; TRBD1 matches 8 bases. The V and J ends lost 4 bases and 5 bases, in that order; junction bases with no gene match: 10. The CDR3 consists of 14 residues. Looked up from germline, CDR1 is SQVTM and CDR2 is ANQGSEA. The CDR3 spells CSVGAGQGPHEQYF. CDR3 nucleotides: TGCAGCGTTGGGGCCGGACAGGGTCCCCACGAGCAGTACTTC.

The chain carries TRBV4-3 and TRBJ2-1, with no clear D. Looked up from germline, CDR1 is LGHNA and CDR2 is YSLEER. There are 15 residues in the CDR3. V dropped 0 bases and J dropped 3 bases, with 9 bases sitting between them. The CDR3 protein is CASSQDLNYYNEQFF. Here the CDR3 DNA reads TGCGCCAGCAGCCAAGATCTGAACTACTACAATGAGCAGTTCTTC.

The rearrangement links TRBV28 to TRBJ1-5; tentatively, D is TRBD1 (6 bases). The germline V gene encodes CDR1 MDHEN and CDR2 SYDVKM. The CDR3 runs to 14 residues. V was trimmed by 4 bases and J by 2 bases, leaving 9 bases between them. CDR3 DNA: TGTGCCAGCAGTTCCAACAGGGGCAATCAGCCCCAGCATTTT. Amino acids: CASSSNRGNQPQHF.

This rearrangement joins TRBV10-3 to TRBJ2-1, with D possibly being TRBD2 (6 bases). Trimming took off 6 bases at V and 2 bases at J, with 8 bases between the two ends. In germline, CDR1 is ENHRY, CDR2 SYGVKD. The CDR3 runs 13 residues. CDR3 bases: TGTGCCATCAGGTGGGAGGCCTACAATGAGCAGTTCTTC. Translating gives CAIRWEAYNEQFF.

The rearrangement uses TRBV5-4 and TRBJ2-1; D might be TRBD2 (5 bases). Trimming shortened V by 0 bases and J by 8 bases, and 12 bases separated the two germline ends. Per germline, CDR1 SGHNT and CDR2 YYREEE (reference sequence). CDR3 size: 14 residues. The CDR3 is CASSLGISGDEQFF. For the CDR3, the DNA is TGTGCCAGCAGCTTGGGGATTTCCGGGGATGAGCAGTTCTTC.

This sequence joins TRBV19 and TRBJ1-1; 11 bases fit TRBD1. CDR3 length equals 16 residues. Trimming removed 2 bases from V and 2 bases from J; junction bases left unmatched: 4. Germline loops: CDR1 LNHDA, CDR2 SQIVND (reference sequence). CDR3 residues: CASSIPGTGGNTEAFF. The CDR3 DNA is TGTGCCAGTAGTATACCTGGGACAGGGGGTAACACTGAAGCTTTCTTT.

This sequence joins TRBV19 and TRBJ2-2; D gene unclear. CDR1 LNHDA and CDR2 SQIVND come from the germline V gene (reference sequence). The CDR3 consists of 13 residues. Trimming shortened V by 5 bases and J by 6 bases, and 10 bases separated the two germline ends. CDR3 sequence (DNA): TGTGCCAGTAGTGAGTTGGTGCCCGGGGAGCTGTTTTTT. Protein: CASSELVPGELFF.